The clone carrying this T cell receptor (beta chain) has ten or more counts. Its antigen is currently unknown. The data stem from a study of CD8 T cells in ankylosing spondylitis. Study results and caveats: Certain motif variants had earlier appeared in reactive arthritis synovial fluid and blood. What appeared characteristic of ankylosing spondylitis blood was a TCR beta motif of eight highly homologous variants. Significant enrichment of disease-linked clones was reported in matched ankylosing spondylitis synovial fluid.

Molecular-barcoded quantitative 5'-RACE produced these TCR beta libraries. TCRdb recomputed calls from the 5' RACE reads with MiXCR, one row per CDR3 protein. The sample lists 200,000 to 300,000 distinct CDR3 sequences, about 10% occurring once. V lost 5 bases and J lost 3, with 8 bases in between. This CDR3 has 12 amino acids. Germline CDR1 and CDR2: MNHNY and SVGAGI (reference sequence). The genes are TRBV6-6 and TRBJ2-7; the D gene is possibly TRBD2 (5 bases). The source material was blood, either unsorted or a sorted T cell fraction (not recorded which). This TCR was recovered from a male donor with ankylosing spondylitis or in good health (not recorded which). The CDR3 DNA is TGTGCCAGCAGTAACGGAGGCTACGAGCAGTACTTC. It encodes CASSNGGYEQYF.